One and the same sample provided the 3 T cell receptor beta chains below, sequenced in a study of blood T cell repertoires in COVID-19. Sequenced by immunoSEQ multiplex PCR; TCRdb stores in-frame clones only, minus some. The sample holds about 330,000 clones, roughly nine tenths seen once. The sequencing input was PBMCs or T cells enriched from blood (not recorded which). These receptors were taken from a woman aged 25 to 39 who had recovered from COVID-19.

This chain uses TRBV6-1 with TRBJ2-3; 7 bases fit TRBD1. Trimming cost V 2 bases and J 3 bases; bases outside gene matches: 8. The V gene's germline CDR1 is MNHNS and CDR2 SASEGT. The CDR3 contains 16 residues. The CDR3 bases are TGTGCCAGCAGTGAACTTGCGACAGGGCAGACAGATACGCAGTATTTT. Translated, it gives CASSELATGQTDTQYF.

This clone was counted between two and nine times. This chain uses TRBV6-2 or TRBV6-3 with TRBJ1-2; D is ambiguous. The CDR3 runs 14 residues. In germline, CDR1 is MNHEY, CDR2 SVGEGT. V dropped 2 bases and J dropped 5 bases, with 12 bases sitting between them. The CDR3, as DNA: TGTGCCAGCAGTTACAGAGCGGACGGATATGGCTACACCTTC. Its protein is CASSYRADGYGYTF.

This chain connects TRBV3-1 (or the pseudogene TRBV3-2) to TRBJ2-7; the match to TRBD1 covers 7 bases. The CDR3 runs to 22 residues. The V and J ends lost 1 base and 3 bases, in that order; junction bases with no gene match: 27. Germline-derived CDR1 and CDR2 are LGHDT and YNNKEL (reference sequence). CDR3 bases: TGTGCCAGCAGCCAAGTTCCAGGGGGTGACACAGCAGGAGAAGGATTTGACTACGAGCAGTACTTC. It specifies CASSQVPGGDTAGEGFDYEQYF.